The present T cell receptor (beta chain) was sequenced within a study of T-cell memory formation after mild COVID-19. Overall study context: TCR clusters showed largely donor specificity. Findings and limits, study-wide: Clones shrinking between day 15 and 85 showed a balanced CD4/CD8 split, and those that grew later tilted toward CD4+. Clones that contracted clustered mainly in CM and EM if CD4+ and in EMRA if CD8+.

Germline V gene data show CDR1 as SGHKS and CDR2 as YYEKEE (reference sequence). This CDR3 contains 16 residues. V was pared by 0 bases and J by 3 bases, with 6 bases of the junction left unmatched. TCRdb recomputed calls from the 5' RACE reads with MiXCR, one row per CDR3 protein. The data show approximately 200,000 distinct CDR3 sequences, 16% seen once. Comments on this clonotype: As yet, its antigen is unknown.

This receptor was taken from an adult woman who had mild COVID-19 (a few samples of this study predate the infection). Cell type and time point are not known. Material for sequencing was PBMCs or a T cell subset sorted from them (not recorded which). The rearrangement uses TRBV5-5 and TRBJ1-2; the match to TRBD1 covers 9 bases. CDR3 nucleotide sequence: TGTGCCAGCAGCTTGGGGGGACAGGGTACGGACTATGGCTACACCTTC. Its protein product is CASSLGGQGTDYGYTF.